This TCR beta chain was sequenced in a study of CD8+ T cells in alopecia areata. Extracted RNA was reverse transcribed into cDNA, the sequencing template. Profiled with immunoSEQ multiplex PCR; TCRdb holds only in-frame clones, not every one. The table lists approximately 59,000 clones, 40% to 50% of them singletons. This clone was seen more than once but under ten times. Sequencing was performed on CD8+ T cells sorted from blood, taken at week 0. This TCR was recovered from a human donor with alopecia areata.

The CDR3 spells CSVTEPPGQSPGLVYNEQFF. The CDR3 DNA is TGCAGCGTTACTGAACCCCCGGGACAGAGTCCGGGACTAGTCTACAATGAGCAGTTCTTC. J is TRBJ2-1 and V is TRBV29-1; possible D gene TRBD2, 8 bases. The germline V gene encodes CDR1 SQVTM and CDR2 ANQGSEA. Trimming pared 5 bases from V and 3 bases from J, leaving 32 bases between. This CDR3 comprises 20 residues.